This T cell receptor beta chain emerged from a study of shared clonotypes between healthy human individuals. Study as a whole: Samples came from a couple of female and a few male donors aged 18 to 49.

Study results and limitations: Enrolling few donors narrowed the genetic and exposure-history diversity that was represented. Generation of non-shared clonotypes was less probable than generation of clonotypes shared by all four donors.

Some clones are missing from TCRdb's copy, which holds only in-frame ones; the method was immunoSEQ multiplex PCR. The sample comprises more than 500,000 clones, 85% to 95% of which are singletons, and approximately 0.11% rests with the top ten. As defined, naive CD8 cells were CD45RO-negative and positively selected for CCR7, with terminally differentiated effector memory CD45RA+ cells excluded. As concerns this clone: Its antigen is not known.

J was trimmed by 2 bases and V by 5 bases; bases with no gene match: 3. Germline assignment: CDR1 SNHLY and CDR2 FYNNEI. The length of the CDR3 is 16 residues. The sequence came from a woman in her thirties in good health. The sequenced sample consisted of naive CD8+ T cells sorted from blood. The chain employs TRBV2 and TRBJ2-4; 13 bases line up with TRBD2. This CDR3 reads CASSRTSGSTKNIQYF. CDR3 DNA sequence: TGTGCCAGCAGTAGGACTAGCGGGAGCACCAAAAACATTCAGTACTTC.